These 5 T cell receptor beta chains came from one sample sequenced in a study of T cell responses to AZD1222 COVID-19 vaccine (dated by TCRdb to about 2021). The meaning of the sample's time point label: baseline before first vaccination. The library was made by the immunoSEQ multiplex PCR assay. In its TCRdb copy, this immuneACCESS table keeps in-frame sequences only and misses some clones. Where compared with another copy, unresolved V genes explain less than half of these, and the others have no known cause. For this sample there are 150,000 to 180,000 clones; roughly 90% appear just once. The leading ten clones occupy approximately 20% of the sample. This sample comprised peripheral blood, obtained on day 0 of AZD1222 vaccination. All receptors derive from an adult in good health.

The chain carries TRBV5-1 and TRBJ2-7, with 7 bases that match TRBD2. CDR3 size: 13 residues. V was pared by 1 base and J by 3 bases, with 1 base of the junction left unmatched. Germline lookup yields CDR1 SGHRS and CDR2 YFSETQ. CDR3 nucleotide sequence: TGCGCCAGCAGCTTGCGGGAGGACTACGAGCAGTACTTC. Protein: CASSLREDYEQYF. The whole variable domain, remainder taken from reference TRBV5-1 and TRBJ2-7, is KAGVTQTPRYLIKTRGQQVTLSCSPISGHRSVSWYQQTPGQGLQFLFEYFSETQRNKGNFPGRFSGRQFSNSRSEMNVSTLELGDSALYLCASSLREDYEQYFGPGTRLTVT.

This rearrangement joins TRBV5-6 to TRBJ1-3; 7 nucleotides line up with TRBD1. Trimming cost V 4 bases and J 0 bases; bases outside gene matches: 7. Germline CDR1 reads SGHDT; CDR2 reads YYEEEE. This CDR3 is 16 amino acids long. This chain's CDR3 is CASSTGATTSGNTIYF. The DNA for the CDR3 is TGTGCCAGCAGCACAGGGGCAACCACCTCTGGAAACACCATATATTTT.

V usage is TRBV5-5 and J usage is TRBJ1-1, with no clear D. The germline gives CDR1 SGHKS, CDR2 YYEKEE (reference sequence). V gave up 4 bases and J gave up 9 bases, with 13 bases separating them. The CDR3 contains 12 residues. CDR3 in DNA: TGTGCCAGCAGCCCCGTAGGAGGACAAGCTTTCTTT. Amino acid sequence: CASSPVGGQAFF.

The rearrangement uses TRBV4-3 and TRBJ2-3; D is undetermined. V was pared by 5 bases and J by 2 bases, with 17 bases between. Per the germline V gene, CDR1 is LGHNA and CDR2 is YSLEER. This CDR3 is 16 amino acids long. This chain's CDR3 is CASSALLDRPTDTQYF. DNA of the CDR3: TGCGCCAGCAGCGCCCTACTGGACCGGCCCACAGATACGCAGTATTTT.

This chain connects TRBV30 to TRBJ1-2; D gene ambiguous. This CDR3 comprises 13 residues. CDR1 is GTSNPN, CDR2 SVGIG, per germline (reference sequence). The ends were cut back, 2 bases at V and 0 bases at J, with 7 bases in the middle. As DNA, the CDR3 is TGTGCCTGGAGTAAGAGGCCTAACTATGGCTACACCTTC. Translating it yields CAWSKRPNYGYTF.